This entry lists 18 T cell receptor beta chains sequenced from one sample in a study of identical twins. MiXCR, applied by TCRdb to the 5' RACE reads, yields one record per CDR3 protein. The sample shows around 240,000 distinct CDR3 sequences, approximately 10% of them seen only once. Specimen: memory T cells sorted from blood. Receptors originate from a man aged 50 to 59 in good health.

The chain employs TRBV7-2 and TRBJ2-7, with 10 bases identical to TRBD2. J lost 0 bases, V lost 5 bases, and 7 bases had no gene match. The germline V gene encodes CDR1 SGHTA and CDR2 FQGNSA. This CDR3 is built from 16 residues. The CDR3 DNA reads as TGTGCCAGCAGCCCATCAGCTAGCGGGAGCTCCTACGAGCAGTACTTC. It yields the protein CASSPSASGSSYEQYF.

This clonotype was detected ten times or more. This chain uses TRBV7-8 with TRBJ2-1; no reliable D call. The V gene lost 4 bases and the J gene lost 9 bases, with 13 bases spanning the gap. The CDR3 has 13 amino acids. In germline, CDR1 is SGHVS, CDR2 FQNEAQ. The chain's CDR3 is CASSSASVGEQFF. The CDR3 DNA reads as TGTGCCAGCAGCTCGGCCTCTGTGGGTGAGCAGTTCTTC. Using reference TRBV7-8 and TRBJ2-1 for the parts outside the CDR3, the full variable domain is GAGVSQSPRYKVAKRGQDVALRCDPISGHVSLFWYQQALGQGPEFLTYFQNEAQLDKSGLPSDRFFAERPEGSVSTLKIQRTQQEDSAVYLCASSSASVGEQFFGPGTRLTVL.

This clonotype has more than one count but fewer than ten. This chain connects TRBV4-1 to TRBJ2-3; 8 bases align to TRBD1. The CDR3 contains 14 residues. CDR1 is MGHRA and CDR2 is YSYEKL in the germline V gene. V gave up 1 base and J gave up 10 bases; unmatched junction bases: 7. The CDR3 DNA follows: TGCGCCAGCAGCCAAGTAGACAGGGGTCAGGCGCAGTATTTT. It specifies CASSQVDRGQAQYF.

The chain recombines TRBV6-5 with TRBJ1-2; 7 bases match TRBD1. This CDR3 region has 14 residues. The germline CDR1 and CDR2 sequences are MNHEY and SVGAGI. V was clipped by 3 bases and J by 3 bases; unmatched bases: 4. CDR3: CASSYRQGHYGYTF. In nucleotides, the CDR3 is TGTGCCAGCAGTTATCGACAGGGCCACTATGGCTACACCTTC.

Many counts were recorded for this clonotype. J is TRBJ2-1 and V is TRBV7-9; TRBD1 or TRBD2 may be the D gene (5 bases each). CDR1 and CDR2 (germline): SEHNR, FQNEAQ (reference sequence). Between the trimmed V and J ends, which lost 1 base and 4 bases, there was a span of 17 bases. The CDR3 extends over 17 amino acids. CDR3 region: CASSLGLGEPGYNEQFF. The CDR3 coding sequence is TGTGCCAGCAGCTTAGGCTTGGGGGAGCCGGGATACAATGAGCAGTTCTTC.

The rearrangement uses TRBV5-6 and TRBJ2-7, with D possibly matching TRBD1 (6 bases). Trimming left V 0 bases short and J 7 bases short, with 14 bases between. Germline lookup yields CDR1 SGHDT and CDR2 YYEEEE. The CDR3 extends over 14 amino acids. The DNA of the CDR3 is TGTGCCAGCAGCTTGGCCGGACAGTCGGGGGAGCAGTACTTC. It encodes CASSLAGQSGEQYF.

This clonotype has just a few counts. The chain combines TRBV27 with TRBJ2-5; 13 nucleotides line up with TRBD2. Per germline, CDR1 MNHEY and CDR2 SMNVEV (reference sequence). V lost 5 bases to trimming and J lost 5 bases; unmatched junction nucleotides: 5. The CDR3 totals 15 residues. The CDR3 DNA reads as TGTGCCAGCAGTGCCCTGGGACTAGCGGGGGAGACCCAGTACTTC. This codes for CASSALGLAGETQYF.

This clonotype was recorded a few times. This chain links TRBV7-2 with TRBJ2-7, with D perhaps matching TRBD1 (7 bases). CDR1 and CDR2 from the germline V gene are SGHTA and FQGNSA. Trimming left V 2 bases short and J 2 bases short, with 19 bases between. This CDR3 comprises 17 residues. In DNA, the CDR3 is TGTGCCAGCAGCTTACCGATCAGGGGGAGGCCCACCTACGAGCAGTACTTC. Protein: CASSLPIRGRPTYEQYF.

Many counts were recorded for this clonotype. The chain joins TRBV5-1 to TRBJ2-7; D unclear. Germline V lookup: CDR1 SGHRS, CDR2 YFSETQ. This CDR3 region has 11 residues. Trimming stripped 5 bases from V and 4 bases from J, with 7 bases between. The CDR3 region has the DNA TGCGCCAGCAGGGCAGAATACGAGCAGTACTTC. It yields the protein CASRAEYEQYF.

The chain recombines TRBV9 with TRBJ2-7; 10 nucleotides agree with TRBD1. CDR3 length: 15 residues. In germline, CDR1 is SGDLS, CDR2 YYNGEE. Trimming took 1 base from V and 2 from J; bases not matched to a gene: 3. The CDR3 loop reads CASSVSGTGAYEQYF. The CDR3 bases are TGTGCCAGCAGCGTATCCGGGACAGGGGCCTACGAGCAGTACTTC.

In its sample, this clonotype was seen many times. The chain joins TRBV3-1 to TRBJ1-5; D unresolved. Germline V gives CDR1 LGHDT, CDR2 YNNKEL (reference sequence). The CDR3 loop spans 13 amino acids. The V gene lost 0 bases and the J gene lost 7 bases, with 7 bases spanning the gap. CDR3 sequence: CASSQDSKQPQHF. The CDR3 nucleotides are TGTGCCAGCAGCCAAGATTCCAAGCAGCCCCAGCATTTT.

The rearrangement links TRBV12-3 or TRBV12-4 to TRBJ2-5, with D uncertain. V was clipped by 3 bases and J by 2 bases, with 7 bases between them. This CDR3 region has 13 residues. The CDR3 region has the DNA TGTGCCAGCAGTTTCGAACGGCAAGAGACCCAGTACTTC. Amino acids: CASSFERQETQYF.

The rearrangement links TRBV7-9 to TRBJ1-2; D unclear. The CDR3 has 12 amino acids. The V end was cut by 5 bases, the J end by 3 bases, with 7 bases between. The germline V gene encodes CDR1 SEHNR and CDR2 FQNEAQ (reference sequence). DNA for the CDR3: TGTGCCAGCAGCCTTGACGACTATGGCTACACCTTC. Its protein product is CASSLDDYGYTF.

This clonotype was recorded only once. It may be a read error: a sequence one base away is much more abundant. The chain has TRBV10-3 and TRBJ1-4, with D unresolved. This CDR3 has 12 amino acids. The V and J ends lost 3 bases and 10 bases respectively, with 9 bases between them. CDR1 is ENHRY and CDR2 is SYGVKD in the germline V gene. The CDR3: CAISDPPGKLFF. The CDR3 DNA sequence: TGTGCCATCAGTGATCCCCCTGGAAAACTGTTTTTT.

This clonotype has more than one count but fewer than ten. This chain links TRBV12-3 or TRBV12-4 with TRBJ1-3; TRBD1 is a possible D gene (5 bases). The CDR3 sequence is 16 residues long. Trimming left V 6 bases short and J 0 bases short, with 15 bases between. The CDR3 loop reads CASSPGGSSSGNTIYF. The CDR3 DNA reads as TGTGCCAGCAGCCCGGGGGGGTCCAGCTCTGGAAACACCATATATTTT.

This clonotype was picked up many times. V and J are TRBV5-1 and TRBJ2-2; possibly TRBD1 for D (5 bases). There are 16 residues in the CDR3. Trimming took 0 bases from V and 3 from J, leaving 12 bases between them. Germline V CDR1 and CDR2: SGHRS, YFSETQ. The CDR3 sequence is CASSLVLGADTGELFF. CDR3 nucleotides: TGCGCCAGCAGCTTGGTTCTAGGGGCCGACACCGGGGAGCTGTTTTTT.

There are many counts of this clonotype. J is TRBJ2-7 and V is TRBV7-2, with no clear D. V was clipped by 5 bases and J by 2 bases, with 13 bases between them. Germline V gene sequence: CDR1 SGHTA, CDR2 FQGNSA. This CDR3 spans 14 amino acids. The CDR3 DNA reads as TGTGCCAGCAGCCCCCAGCTCTTACCCTACGAGCAGTACTTC. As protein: CASSPQLLPYEQYF. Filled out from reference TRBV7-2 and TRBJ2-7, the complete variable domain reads GAGVSQSPSNKVTEKGKDVELRCDPISGHTALYWYRQSLGQGLEFLIYFQGNSAPDKSGLPSDRFSAERTGGSVSTLTIQRTQQEDSAVYLCASSPQLLPYEQYFGPGTRLTVT.

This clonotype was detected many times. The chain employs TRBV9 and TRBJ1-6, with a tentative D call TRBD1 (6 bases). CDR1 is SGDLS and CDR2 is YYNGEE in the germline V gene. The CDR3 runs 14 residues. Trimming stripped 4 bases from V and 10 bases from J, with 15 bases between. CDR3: CASSLRDKRSPLHF. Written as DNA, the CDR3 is TGTGCCAGCAGCCTCCGGGACAAGAGATCACCCCTCCACTTT.